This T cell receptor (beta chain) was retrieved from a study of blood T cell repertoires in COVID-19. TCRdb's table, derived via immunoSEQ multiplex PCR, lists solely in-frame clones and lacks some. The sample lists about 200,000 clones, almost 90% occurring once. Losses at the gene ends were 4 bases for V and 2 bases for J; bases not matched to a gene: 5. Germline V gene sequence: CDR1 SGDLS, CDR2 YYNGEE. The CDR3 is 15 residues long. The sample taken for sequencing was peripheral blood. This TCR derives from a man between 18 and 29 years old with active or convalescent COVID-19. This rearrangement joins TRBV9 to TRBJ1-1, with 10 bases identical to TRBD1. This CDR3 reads CASSFGQGDNTEAFF. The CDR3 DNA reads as TGTGCCAGCAGCTTCGGACAGGGGGACAACACTGAAGCTTTCTTT.